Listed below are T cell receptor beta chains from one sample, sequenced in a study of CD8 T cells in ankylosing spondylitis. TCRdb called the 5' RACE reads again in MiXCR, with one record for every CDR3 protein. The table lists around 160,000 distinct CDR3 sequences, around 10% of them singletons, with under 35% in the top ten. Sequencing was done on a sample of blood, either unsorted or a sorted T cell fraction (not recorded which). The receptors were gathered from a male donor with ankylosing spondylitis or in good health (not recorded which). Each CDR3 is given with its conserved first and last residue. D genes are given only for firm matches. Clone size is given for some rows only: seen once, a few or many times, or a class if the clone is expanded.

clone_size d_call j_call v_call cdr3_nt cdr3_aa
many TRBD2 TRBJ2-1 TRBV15 TGTGCCACCAGCAGTAGCGGACTAGCGGGAGCTGAGCAGTTCTTC CATSSSGLAGAEQFF
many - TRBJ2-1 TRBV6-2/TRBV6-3 TGTGCCAGCAGTTACCGGGAGCGAGAGGGGCCTAACAATGAGCAGTTCTTC CASSYREREGPNNEQFF
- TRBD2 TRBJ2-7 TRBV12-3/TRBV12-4 TGTGCCAGCAGTTCCTCTTCAGCGGGACTAGCGGGCCGATCCTACGAGCAGTACTTC CASSSSSAGLAGRSYEQYF
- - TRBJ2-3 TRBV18 TGTGCCAGCTCACCGGATGTCCAGAGGAACGCGCAGTATTTT CASSPDVQRNAQYF
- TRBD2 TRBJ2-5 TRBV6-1 TGTGCCAGCAGTGAACTAGCGGGGGGGCAAGAGACCCAGTACTTC CASSELAGGQETQYF
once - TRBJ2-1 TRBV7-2 TGTGCCAGCAGCTTAGAGCCGAGTGTAGGGGGCAATGAGCAGTTCTTC CASSLEPSVGGNEQFF
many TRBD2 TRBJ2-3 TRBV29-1 TGCAGCGTCCCTGGGGGGACTAGTGTAGATACGCAGTATTTT CSVPGGTSVDTQYF
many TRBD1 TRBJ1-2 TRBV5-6 TGTGCCAGCAGCGGACGGGACAGGGCCGGCGGCTACACCTTC CASSGRDRAGGYTF
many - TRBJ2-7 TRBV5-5 TGTGCCAGCAGCCTCGAAGGGGGACGGCAGTACTTC CASSLEGGRQYF
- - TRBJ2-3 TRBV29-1 TGCAGCGTCCGCCGGGGCGAGCAGTATTTT CSVRRGEQYF
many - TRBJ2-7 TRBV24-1 TGTGCCACCAGTGATTCAGGACGATACGAGCAGTACTTC CATSDSGRYEQYF
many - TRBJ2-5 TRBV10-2 TGCGCCAGCAGTGAAAGTTCGGAGGGAGCCCAGTACTTC CASSESSEGAQYF
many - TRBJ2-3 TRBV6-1 TGTGCCAGCAGTGAGGGACATAGAGTTTGGGATACGCAGTATTTT CASSEGHRVWDTQYF
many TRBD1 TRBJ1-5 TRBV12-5 TGTGCTAGTGGTTTTCACAGGGACAGGGGCAATCAGCCCCAGCATTTT CASGFHRDRGNQPQHF
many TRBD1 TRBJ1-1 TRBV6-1 TGTGCCAGCTGGCCAACAGGGGACACTGAAGCTTTCTTT CASWPTGDTEAFF
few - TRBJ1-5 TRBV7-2 TGTGCCAGCAGCTTAGTGGTAGGGGGAGAGCAGCCCCAGCATTTT CASSLVVGGEQPQHF
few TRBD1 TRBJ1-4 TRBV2 TGTGCCAGCAGTCTTAACCGGGACAGGCTTAATGAAAAACTGTTTTTT CASSLNRDRLNEKLFF
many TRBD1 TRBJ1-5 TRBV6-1 TGTGCCAGCAGTCGCGGGGACAGGGGGCTTTCCAGCAGCAATCAGCCCCAGCATTTT CASSRGDRGLSSSNQPQHF
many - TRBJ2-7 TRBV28 TGTGCCAGCAGGGCCCCCTTCAAGGACGAGCAGTACTTC CASRAPFKDEQYF